One and the same sample provided the 25 T cell receptor beta chains below, sequenced in a study of beta chain features in type 1 diabetes. Study-wide results and limits: Type 1 diabetes patients had TCRB CDR3s that were shorter (moderately but significantly so) in all four CD4+ subsets.

The whole isolated RNA underwent reverse transcription, so sequencing captured expressed TCRB transcripts. Method: immunoSEQ multiplex PCR; TCRdb's copy keeps in-frame clones and lacks some. The table records about 660,000 clones, more than 12% of them present only once. Their recognized antigens are unknown. Material for sequencing was naive CD4+ T cells from blood. Receptors were obtained from a man younger than 35 with type 1 diabetes.

V usage is TRBV4-3 and J usage is TRBJ2-1, with TRBD2 matching over 10 bases. After removal of 2 bases from V and 7 bases from J, the junction contained 17 bases not matched to a gene. Per germline, CDR1 LGHNA and CDR2 YSLEER. The CDR3 length is 19 residues. The CDR3 loop is CASSQPTHGGTSAWNEQFF. The CDR3 DNA reads TGCGCCAGCAGCCAACCAACACACGGCGGGACTAGCGCTTGGAATGAGCAGTTCTTC.

This clone has only a few counts. The rearrangement joins TRBV10-3 to TRBJ2-1; a possible D gene is TRBD1 (7 bases). V dropped 6 bases and J dropped 10 bases, with 16 bases sitting between them. Germline lookup yields CDR1 ENHRY and CDR2 SYGVKD. There are 13 residues in the CDR3. The chain's CDR3 is CAISQEGAREQFF. For the CDR3, the DNA is TGTGCCATCAGCCAGGAGGGGGCACGAGAGCAGTTCTTC.

This clone came up a few times. The V and J genes are TRBV7-2 and TRBJ1-6; tentative D call: TRBD1 (5 bases). Between the trimmed V and J ends, which lost 5 bases and 10 bases, there was a span of 15 bases. The CDR3 length is 14 residues. Germline loops: CDR1 SGHTA, CDR2 FQGNSA. This CDR3 reads CASSPPGWGSPLHF. Here the CDR3 DNA reads TGTGCCAGCAGCCCACCGGGTTGGGGGTCACCCCTCCACTTT.

This clone was recorded a few times. Additional DNA sequences in this sample encode the identical CDR3. The J gene is TRBJ2-3, the V gene TRBV30; maybe TRBD1 (6 bases). This CDR3 region has 13 residues. Trimming shortened V by 0 bases and J by 4 bases, and 8 bases separated the two germline ends. Germline-derived CDR1 and CDR2 are GTSNPN and SVGIG (reference sequence). CDR3 DNA sequence: TGTGCCTGGAGTGTAGGGGGAGCAGATACGCAGTATTTT. Amino acid sequence: CAWSVGGADTQYF.

V gene TRBV4-2 combines with J gene TRBJ1-2; D gene unclear. The V end was cut by 0 bases, the J end by 2 bases, with 19 bases between. The CDR3 covers 18 residues. CDR1 LGHNA and CDR2 YNFKEQ come from the germline V gene. The chain's CDR3 is CASSQDLVSSWRNYGYTF. The CDR3 DNA reads TGTGCCAGCAGCCAAGATCTAGTGAGTTCCTGGCGGAACTATGGCTACACCTTC.

This clone was found a few times. A read error may produce the germline difference seen at one junction end. The CDR3 coding sequence is TGTGCTAGCAGCTTACAGAAGAACACTGAAGCTTTCTTT. It yields the protein CASSLQKNTEAFF. This rearrangement joins TRBV7-7 to TRBJ1-1; D remains unclear. Looked up from germline, CDR1 is SSHAT and CDR2 is FNYEAQ (reference sequence). The CDR3 contains 13 residues.

The rearrangement links TRBV30 to TRBJ2-7; either TRBD1 or TRBD2 may fit D (5 bases each). The CDR3 loop spans 13 amino acids. V gave up 2 bases and J gave up 9 bases, with 17 bases separating them. Germline V lookup: CDR1 GTSNPN, CDR2 SVGIG (reference sequence). CDR3 DNA: TGTGCCTGGAGTCCCCTGACAGACGGGGTGCAGTACTTC. As protein: CAWSPLTDGVQYF.

The V and J genes are TRBV9 and TRBJ1-4; a weak D match, TRBD1 (5 bases). The CDR3 loop spans 13 amino acids. Looked up from germline, CDR1 is SGDLS and CDR2 is YYNGEE. V shed 2 bases and J shed 7 bases, with 9 bases lying between them. The CDR3 is CASSVGTVEKLFF. The CDR3 nucleotides are TGTGCCAGCAGCGTTGGGACGGTTGAAAAACTGTTTTTT.

This clone showed up just a few times. The chain uses TRBV7-2 and TRBJ2-5, with 7 bases matching TRBD1. V trimming: 5 bases; J trimming: 2 bases; junction bases outside the gene matches: 5. Per the germline V gene, CDR1 is SGHTA and CDR2 is FQGNSA. CDR3 size: 14 residues. The CDR3 protein is CASSVDRTQETQYF. The CDR3, as DNA: TGTGCCAGCAGCGTGGACAGGACGCAAGAGACCCAGTACTTC.

This clone was observed many times. The V and J genes are TRBV10-3 and TRBJ2-7, with 10 bases lining up with TRBD1. The germline V gene has CDR1 ENHRY and CDR2 SYGVKD. Losses at the gene ends were 6 bases for V and 3 bases for J; bases not matched to a gene: 2. The CDR3 consists of 13 residues. The DNA for the CDR3 is TGTGCCATCAGGTGGGACAGGGGCTACGAGCAGTACTTC. This codes for CAIRWDRGYEQYF.

This clone has a handful of counts. The chain carries TRBV4-2 and TRBJ2-7, with D hard to call. V lost 4 bases to trimming and J lost 0 bases, with 16 bases between them. Germline CDR1 LGHNA, CDR2 YNFKEQ. CDR3 length: 16 amino acids. CDR3 bases: TGTGCCAGCAGCCGGGGTTCGACTGAGAGCTCCTACGAGCAGTACTTC. Amino acids: CASSRGSTESSYEQYF.

The chain is built from TRBV19 and TRBJ2-7; possible D gene TRBD2, 5 bases. V was clipped by 4 bases and J by 2 bases, with 15 bases between them. The CDR3 length is 15 residues. The germline CDR1 and CDR2 sequences are LNHDA and SQIVND (reference sequence). The CDR3 DNA sequence: TGTGCCAGTAGTACTTCCGGGAATGGGGCCTACGAGCAGTACTTC. As protein: CASSTSGNGAYEQYF. The full variable domain, with the rest looked up from reference TRBV19 and TRBJ2-7, is DGGITQSPKYLFRKEGQNVTLSCEQNLNHDAMYWYRQDPGQGLRLIYYSQIVNDFQKGDIAEGYSVSREKKESFPLTVTSAQKNPTAFYLCASSTSGNGAYEQYFGPGTRLTVT.

J is TRBJ2-5 and V is TRBV18; TRBD2 might be the D (6 bases). V lost 1 base to trimming and J lost 2 bases, with 8 bases between them. CDR3 length equals 14 residues. Germline values: CDR1 KGHSH, CDR2 LQKENI. CDR3 bases: TGTGCCAGCTCACCACGGAGGGAACAAGAGACCCAGTACTTC. Protein product: CASSPRREQETQYF.

This chain joins TRBV27 and TRBJ1-5; a possible D gene is TRBD1 (5 bases). Per the germline V gene, CDR1 is MNHEY and CDR2 is SMNVEV (reference sequence). The CDR3 loop spans 14 amino acids. V was clipped by 8 bases and J by 4 bases, with 15 bases between them. CDR3 sequence (DNA): TGTGCCAGCGCCTGGGGCGGAATAAATCAGCCCCAGCATTTT. Translated: CASAWGGINQPQHF.

This clone has more than one count but fewer than ten. The chain couples TRBV29-1 to TRBJ1-2; 10 bases agree with TRBD1. This CDR3 has 13 amino acids. Germline CDR1 SQVTM, CDR2 ANQGSEA. Unmatched junction bases numbered 5, after V lost 6 bases and J lost 4 bases. The CDR3 loop reads CSVGTGELYGYTF. CDR3 nucleotides: TGCAGCGTGGGGACAGGGGAACTCTATGGCTACACCTTC.

The genes are TRBV7-9 and TRBJ2-1, with 8 nucleotides matching TRBD2. The CDR3 runs to 14 residues. The trim removed 5 bases at V and 6 bases at J, leaving 6 bases unmatched. Germline CDR1 is SEHNR and CDR2 is FQNEAQ (reference sequence). The CDR3 coding sequence is TGTGCCAGCAGCCAGCGGGAGAATAGCAATGAGCAGTTCTTC. Protein sequence: CASSQRENSNEQFF.

This chain joins TRBV14 and TRBJ2-7, with 11 bases fitting TRBD2. From germline, CDR1 is SGHDN and CDR2 FVKESK. The CDR3 is 15 residues long. Germline trimming cut 4 bases from V and 1 base from J; bases unmatched to any gene: 3. The DNA of the CDR3 is TGTGCCAGCAGCCGCGTAGCGGGAGGGTCCTACGAGCAGTACTTC. Encoded protein: CASSRVAGGSYEQYF.

This clone has a handful of counts. The chain has TRBV7-2 and TRBJ2-1, with D perhaps TRBD2 (7 bases). The CDR3 has 15 residues. CDR1 and CDR2 (germline): SGHTA, FQGNSA. Trimming shortened V by 5 bases and J by 6 bases, and 17 bases separated the two germline ends. The CDR3 DNA follows: TGTGCCAGCAGCCCAGTCGGGGGGCCCAGCAATGAGCAGTTCTTC. Its protein is CASSPVGGPSNEQFF.

This clone was detected a few times. V gene TRBV5-1 combines with J gene TRBJ2-1; 12 bases align to TRBD2. V was clipped by 4 bases and J by 7 bases; unmatched bases: 6. The germline gives CDR1 SGHRS, CDR2 YFSETQ. This CDR3 comprises 15 residues. This chain's CDR3 is CASSGLAGGRNEQFF. The CDR3 region has the DNA TGCGCCAGCAGCGGGCTAGCGGGAGGGAGGAATGAGCAGTTCTTC.

This clone was observed a handful of times. V gene TRBV4-3 combines with J gene TRBJ2-7, with TRBD1 as a possible D gene (5 bases). Between the trimmed V and J ends, which lost 0 bases and 7 bases, there was a span of 16 bases. This CDR3 has 15 amino acids. The V gene's germline CDR1 is LGHNA and CDR2 YSLEER. CDR3 in amino acids: CASSQESSRTTEQYF. The DNA of the CDR3 is TGCGCCAGCAGCCAAGAGTCCTCCAGGACAACTGAGCAGTACTTC.

The chain couples TRBV9 to TRBJ1-4, with 7 bases identical to TRBD1. There are 15 residues in the CDR3. V shed 5 bases and J 5 bases; nucleotides not matched to a gene: 9. Germline CDR1 reads SGDLS; CDR2 reads YYNGEE. CDR3 sequence: CASSDRQGLNEKLFF. Written as DNA, the CDR3 is TGTGCCAGCAGTGATCGACAGGGCCTGAATGAAAAACTGTTTTTT.

The chain recombines TRBV30 with TRBJ2-3; no definite D call. CDR1 is GTSNPN, CDR2 SVGIG, per germline (reference sequence). V lost 8 bases, J lost 1 base, and 19 bases lay in between. The CDR3 runs 15 residues. The CDR3 bases are TGTGCCCAGAAAAAGTCTGGCCTAGGCACAGATACGCAGTATTTT. It translates to CAQKKSGLGTDTQYF.

The chain joins TRBV5-1 to TRBJ2-1; 10 nucleotides agree with TRBD2. Germline CDR1 is SGHRS and CDR2 is YFSETQ. The J segment lost 5 bases and the V segment lost 3 bases, leaving 2 bases of the junction unmatched. The CDR3 sequence is 14 residues long. CDR3 sequence (DNA): TGCGCCAGCAGCTCGGGACTAGCGAACAATGAGCAGTTCTTC. As protein: CASSSGLANNEQFF.

This clone was counted only a few times. The chain has TRBV7-9 and TRBJ1-2; D is uncertain. CDR1 is SEHNR, CDR2 FQNEAQ, per germline (reference sequence). V shed 1 base and J shed 8 bases, with 14 bases lying between them. This CDR3 has 14 residues. CDR3 DNA: TGTGCCAGCAGCTTAGGATACCCTGGTCCGGGCTACACCTTC. Translated: CASSLGYPGPGYTF.

This chain joins TRBV5-1 and TRBJ2-7; D remains unclear. The CDR3 is 12 amino acids. V gave up 1 base and J gave up 6 bases, with 8 bases separating them. The germline V gene encodes CDR1 SGHRS and CDR2 YFSETQ. DNA for the CDR3: TGCGCCAGCAGCTTGTATAATTCCGAGCAGTACTTC. This translates into CASSLYNSEQYF.